These T cell receptor beta chains were read from a single sample in a study of graft-versus-host responses after intestinal transplantation. The assay was immunoSEQ multiplex PCR, and TCRdb's table has in-frame clones only and misses some. The profile shows about 30,000 clones, 65% to 80% of them singletons. The sequencing here drew on ileum tissue, taken 98 days after intestinal transplantation. The origin of the receptors is a human patient who received an intestinal transplant, so some T cells may come from the graft donor. Each CDR3 is given with its conserved first and last residue. The order of the fields is V gene, J gene, clone size, D gene, CDR3 DNA, CDR3 protein. A D gene is named only where the DNA matches it firmly. Expanded clones get a size class; other rows say once, few or many, or leave the size out.

>TRBV28|TRBJ1-5|-|-
TGTGCCAGCAGTTTACCTAAGGAGGGTGTGTGGGTTCGGCCCCAGCATTTT
CASSLPKEGVWVRPQHF
>TRBV5-1|TRBJ2-1|-|TRBD1
TGCGCCAGCAGCTCTCGGACAGGTTACAATGAGCAGTTCTTC
CASSSRTGYNEQFF
>TRBV4-1|TRBJ1-5|-|-
TGCGCCAGCAGCCCCTTGGGCGGGGAGAATCAGCCCCAGCATTTT
CASSPLGGENQPQHF
>TRBV10-2|TRBJ2-7|-|-
TGCGCCAGCAGTGAACACCAGAGACGCGGGACCCTCATCGAGCAGTACTTC
CASSEHQRRGTLIEQYF
>TRBV30|TRBJ1-1|-|-
TGTGCCTGGAACCTCGGTCCCGGGGCTTTCTTT
CAWNLGPGAFF
>TRBV7-8|TRBJ1-1|-|-
TGTGCCAGCAGCTTAGCGGCAGGGACGGACACTGAAGCTTTCTTT
CASSLAAGTDTEAFF
>TRBV7-2|TRBJ1-2|-|TRBD1
TGTGCCAGCAGCTTAGCCCCCATGATCACGGGGACAGGGGAACCAACAGGCTATGGCTACACCTTC
CASSLAPMITGTGEPTGYGYTF
>TRBV5-1|TRBJ2-2|-|TRBD2
TGCGCCAGCAGCGAGGCACGGACTAGCGGGGGGCCCCTCCCCGGGGAGCTGTTTTTT
CASSEARTSGGPLPGELFF
>TRBV19|TRBJ2-7|once|-
TGTGCCAGTAGCCCCGGGGGCTCCTACGAGCAGTACTTC
CASSPGGSYEQYF
>TRBV6-1|TRBJ1-3|-|-
TGTGCCAGCGGAAAGGACAGTTACTCTGGAAACACCATATATTTT
CASGKDSYSGNTIYF
>TRBV10-2|TRBJ2-1|-|-
TGCGCCAGCAGTGCCTTCGCCGGGACCCCTCACAATGAGCAGTTCTTC
CASSAFAGTPHNEQFF
>TRBV6-6|TRBJ2-3|few|TRBD2
TGTGCCAGCAGAGCGGGGGGGAACACAGATACGCAGTATTTT
CASRAGGNTDTQYF
>TRBV5-1|TRBJ2-3|-|TRBD2
TGCGCCAGCGGAACTAGCGGAGGCACAGATACGCAGTATTTT
CASGTSGGTDTQYF
>TRBV7-3|TRBJ1-2|-|TRBD1
TGTGCCAGCAGCCCCGACAGGGGAGAAGGCTACACCTTC
CASSPDRGEGYTF
>TRBV19|TRBJ1-2|once|-
TGTGCCAGTAGTATCGCATCAGGGAACTATGGCTACACCTTC
CASSIASGNYGYTF